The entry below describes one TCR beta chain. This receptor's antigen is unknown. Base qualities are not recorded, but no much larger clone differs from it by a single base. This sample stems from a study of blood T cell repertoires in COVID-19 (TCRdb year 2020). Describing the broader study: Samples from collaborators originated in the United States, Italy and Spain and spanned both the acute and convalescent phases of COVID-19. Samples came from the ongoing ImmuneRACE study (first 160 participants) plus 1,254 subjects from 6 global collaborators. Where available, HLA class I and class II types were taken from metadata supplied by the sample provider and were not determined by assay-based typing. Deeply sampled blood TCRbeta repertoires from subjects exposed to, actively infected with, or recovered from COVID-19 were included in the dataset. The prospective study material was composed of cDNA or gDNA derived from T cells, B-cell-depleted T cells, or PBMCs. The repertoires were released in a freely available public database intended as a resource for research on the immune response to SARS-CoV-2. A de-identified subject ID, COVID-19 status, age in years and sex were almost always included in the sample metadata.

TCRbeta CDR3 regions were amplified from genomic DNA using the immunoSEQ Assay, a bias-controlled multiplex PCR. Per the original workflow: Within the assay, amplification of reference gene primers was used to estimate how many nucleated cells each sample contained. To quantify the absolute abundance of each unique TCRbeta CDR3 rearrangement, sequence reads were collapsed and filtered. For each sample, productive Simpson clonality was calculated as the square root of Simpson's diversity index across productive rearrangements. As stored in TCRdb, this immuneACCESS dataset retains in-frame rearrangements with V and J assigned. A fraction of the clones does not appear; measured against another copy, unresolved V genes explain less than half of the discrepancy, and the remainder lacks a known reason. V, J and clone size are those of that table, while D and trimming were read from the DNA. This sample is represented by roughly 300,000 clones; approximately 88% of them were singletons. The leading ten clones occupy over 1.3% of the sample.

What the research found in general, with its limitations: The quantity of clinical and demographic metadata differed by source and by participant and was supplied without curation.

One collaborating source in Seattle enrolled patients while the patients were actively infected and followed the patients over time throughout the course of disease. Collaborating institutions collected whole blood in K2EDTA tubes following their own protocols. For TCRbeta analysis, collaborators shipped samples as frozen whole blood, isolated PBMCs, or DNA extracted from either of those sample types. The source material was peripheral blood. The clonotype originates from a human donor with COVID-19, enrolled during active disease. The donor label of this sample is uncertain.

Here the CDR3 is given as CASWGRISQQWHF. The DNA sequence follows: TGTGCCAGCTGGGGGCGGATCTCGCAGCAGTGGCATTTT. This sequence uses TRBV6-5 and TRBJ1-5, and the D gene may be TRBD1, 6 bases matching. CDR1 is given as MNHEY and CDR2 as SVGAGI, both from the germline V gene. The cysteine opens and the phenylalanine closes a CDR3 of 13 amino acids. Here the CDR3 DNA is all that survives: 39 bases in frame from base 1. V loses 8 bases, J loses 15 bases, and the germline ends lie 23 bases apart.